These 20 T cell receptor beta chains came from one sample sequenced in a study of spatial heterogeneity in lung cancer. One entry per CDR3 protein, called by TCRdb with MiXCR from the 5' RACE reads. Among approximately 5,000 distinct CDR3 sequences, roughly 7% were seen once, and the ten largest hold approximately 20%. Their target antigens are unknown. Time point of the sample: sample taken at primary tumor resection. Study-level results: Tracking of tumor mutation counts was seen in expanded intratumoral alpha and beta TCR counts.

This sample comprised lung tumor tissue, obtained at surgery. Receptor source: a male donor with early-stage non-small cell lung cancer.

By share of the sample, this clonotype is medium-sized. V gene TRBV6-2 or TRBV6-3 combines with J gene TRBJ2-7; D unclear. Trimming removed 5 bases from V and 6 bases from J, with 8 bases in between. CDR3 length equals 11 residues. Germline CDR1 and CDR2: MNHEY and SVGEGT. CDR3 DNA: TGTGCCAGCAGTCTCGGCGGCGAGCAGTACTTC. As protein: CASSLGGEQYF.

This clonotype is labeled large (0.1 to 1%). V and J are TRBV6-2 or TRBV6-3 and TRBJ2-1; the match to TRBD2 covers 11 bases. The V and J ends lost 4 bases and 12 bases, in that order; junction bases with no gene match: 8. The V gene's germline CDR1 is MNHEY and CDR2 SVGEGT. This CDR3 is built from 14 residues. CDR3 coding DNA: TGTGCCAGCAGTTCCCCGACTAGCGGGGTTGGGCAGTTCTTC. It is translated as CASSSPTSGVGQFF.

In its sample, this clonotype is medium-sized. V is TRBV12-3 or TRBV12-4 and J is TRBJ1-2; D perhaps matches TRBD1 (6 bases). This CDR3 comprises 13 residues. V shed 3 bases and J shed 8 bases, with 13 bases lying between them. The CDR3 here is CASSFRGRSGYTF. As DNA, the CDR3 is TGTGCCAGCAGTTTTCGGGGGCGCAGCGGCTACACCTTC.

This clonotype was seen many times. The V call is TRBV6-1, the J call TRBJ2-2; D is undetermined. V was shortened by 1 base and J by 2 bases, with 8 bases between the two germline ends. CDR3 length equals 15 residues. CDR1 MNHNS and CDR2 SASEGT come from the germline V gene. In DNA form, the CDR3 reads TGTGCCAGCAGTGAAGGGGCCGTAAACACCGGGGAGCTGTTTTTT. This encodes CASSEGAVNTGELFF.

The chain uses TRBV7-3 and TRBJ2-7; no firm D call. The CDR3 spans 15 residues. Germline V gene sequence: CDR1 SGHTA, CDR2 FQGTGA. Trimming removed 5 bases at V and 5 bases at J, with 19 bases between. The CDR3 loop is CASSRSPWGTNEQYF. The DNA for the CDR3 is TGTGCCAGCAGCCGTTCACCGTGGGGTACCAACGAGCAGTACTTC. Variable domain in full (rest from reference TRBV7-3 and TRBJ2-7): GAGVSQTPSNKVTEKGKYVELRCDPISGHTALYWYRQSLGQGPEFLIYFQGTGAADDSGLPNDRFFAVRPEGSVSTLKIQRTERGDSAVYLCASSRSPWGTNEQYFGPGTRLTVT.

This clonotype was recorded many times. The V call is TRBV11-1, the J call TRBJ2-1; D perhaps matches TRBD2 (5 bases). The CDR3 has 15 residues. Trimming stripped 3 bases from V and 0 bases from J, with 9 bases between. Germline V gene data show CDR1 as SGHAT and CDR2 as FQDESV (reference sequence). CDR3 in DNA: TGTGCCAGCAGCTTTTTGGCGGGCTCCTACAATGAGCAGTTCTTC. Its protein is CASSFLAGSYNEQFF.

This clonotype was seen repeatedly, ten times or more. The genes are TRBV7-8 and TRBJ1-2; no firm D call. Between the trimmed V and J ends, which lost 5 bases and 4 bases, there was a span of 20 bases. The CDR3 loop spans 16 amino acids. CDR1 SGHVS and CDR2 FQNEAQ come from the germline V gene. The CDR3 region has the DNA TGTGCCAGCAGCCCACCTGTCGGTGCTCGGGGCTATGGCTACACCTTC. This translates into CASSPPVGARGYGYTF.

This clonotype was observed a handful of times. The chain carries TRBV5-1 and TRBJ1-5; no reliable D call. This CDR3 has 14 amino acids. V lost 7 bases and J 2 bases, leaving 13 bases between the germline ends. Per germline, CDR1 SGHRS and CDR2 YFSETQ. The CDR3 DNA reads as TGCGCCAGCGCCTTGCGGGGAGGCAATCAGCCCCAGCATTTT. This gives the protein CASALRGGNQPQHF.

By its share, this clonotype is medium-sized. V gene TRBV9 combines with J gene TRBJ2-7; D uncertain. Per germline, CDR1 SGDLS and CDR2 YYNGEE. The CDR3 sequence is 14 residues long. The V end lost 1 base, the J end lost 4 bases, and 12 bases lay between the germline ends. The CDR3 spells CASSVQGTTYEQYF. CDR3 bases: TGTGCCAGCAGCGTACAAGGAACGACTTACGAGCAGTACTTC.

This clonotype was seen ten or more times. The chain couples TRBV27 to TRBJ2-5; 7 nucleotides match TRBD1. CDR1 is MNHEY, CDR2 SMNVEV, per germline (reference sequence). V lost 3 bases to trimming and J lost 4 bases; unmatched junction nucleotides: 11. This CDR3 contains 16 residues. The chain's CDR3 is CASSFQLDRERETQYF. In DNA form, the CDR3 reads TGTGCCAGCAGTTTTCAACTCGACAGGGAAAGAGAGACCCAGTACTTC.

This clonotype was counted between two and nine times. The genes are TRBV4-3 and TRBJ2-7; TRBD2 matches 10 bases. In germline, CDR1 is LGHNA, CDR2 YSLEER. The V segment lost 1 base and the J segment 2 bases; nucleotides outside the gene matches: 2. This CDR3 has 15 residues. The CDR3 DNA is TGCGCCAGCAGCCAAGGGACTAGCGGCACCTACGAGCAGTACTTC. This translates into CASSQGTSGTYEQYF.

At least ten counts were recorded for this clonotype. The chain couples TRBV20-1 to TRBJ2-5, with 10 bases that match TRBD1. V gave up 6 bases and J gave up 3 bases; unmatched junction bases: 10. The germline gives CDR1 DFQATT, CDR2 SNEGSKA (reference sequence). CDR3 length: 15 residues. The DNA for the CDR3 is TGCAGTGCGCGGGTACACGGACAGGGGGAAGAGACCCAGTACTTC. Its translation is CSARVHGQGEETQYF.

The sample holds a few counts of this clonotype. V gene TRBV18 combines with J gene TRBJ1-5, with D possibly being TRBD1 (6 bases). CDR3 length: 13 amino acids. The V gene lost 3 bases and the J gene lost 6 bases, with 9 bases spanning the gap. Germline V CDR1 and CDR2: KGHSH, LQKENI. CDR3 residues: CASSPKQGQPQHF. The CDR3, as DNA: TGTGCCAGCTCACCCAAACAGGGTCAGCCCCAGCATTTT.

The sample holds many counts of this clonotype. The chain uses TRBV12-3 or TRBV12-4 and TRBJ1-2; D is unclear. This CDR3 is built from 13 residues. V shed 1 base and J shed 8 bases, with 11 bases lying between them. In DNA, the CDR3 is TGTGCCAGCAGTTTAGGGTTGGTCGAGGGCTACACCTTC. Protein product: CASSLGLVEGYTF.

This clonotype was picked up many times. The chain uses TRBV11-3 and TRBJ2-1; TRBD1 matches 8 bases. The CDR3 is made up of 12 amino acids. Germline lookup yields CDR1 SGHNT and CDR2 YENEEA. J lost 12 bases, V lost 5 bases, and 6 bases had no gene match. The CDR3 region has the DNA TGTGCCAGCAGCATGGACAGGGAGGTGCAGTTCTTC. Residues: CASSMDREVQFF.

CDR3 nucleotides: TGTGCCAGCAGTCCCCGGAGGGAACATGGCTACACCTTC. It encodes CASSPRREHGYTF. The V gene is TRBV28, the J gene TRBJ1-2; D unclear. Trimming took off 5 bases at V and 6 bases at J, with 13 bases between the two ends. Germline V gene data show CDR1 as MDHEN and CDR2 as SYDVKM. CDR3 length: 13 residues.

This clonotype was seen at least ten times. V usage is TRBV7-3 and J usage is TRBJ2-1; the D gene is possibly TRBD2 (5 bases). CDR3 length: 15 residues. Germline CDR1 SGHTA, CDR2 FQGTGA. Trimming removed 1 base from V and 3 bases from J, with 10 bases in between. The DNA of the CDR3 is TGTGCCAGCAGCTTAAGATCGGGGATCTACAATGAGCAGTTCTTC. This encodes CASSLRSGIYNEQFF.

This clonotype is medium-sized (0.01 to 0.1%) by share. The DNA for the CDR3 is TGTGCCAGCAGCTCGTACAGGGGGCGGGAAAAACTGTTTTTT. Protein sequence: CASSSYRGREKLFF. The chain carries TRBV7-9 and TRBJ1-4, with 9 bases fitting TRBD1. CDR1 SEHNR and CDR2 FQNEAQ come from the germline V gene (reference sequence). Germline trimming cut 4 bases from V and 8 bases from J; bases unmatched to any gene: 5. The CDR3 covers 14 residues. Using reference TRBV7-9 and TRBJ1-4 for the parts outside the CDR3, the full variable domain is DTGVSQNPRHKITKRGQNVTFRCDPISEHNRLYWYRQTLGQGPEFLTYFQNEAQLEKSRLLSDRFSAERPKGSFSTLEIQRTEQGDSAMYLCASSSYRGREKLFFGSGTQLSVL.

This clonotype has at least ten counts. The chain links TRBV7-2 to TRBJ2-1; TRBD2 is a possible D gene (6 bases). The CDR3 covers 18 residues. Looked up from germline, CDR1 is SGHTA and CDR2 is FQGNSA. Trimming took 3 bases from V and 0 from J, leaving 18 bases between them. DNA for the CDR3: TGTGCCAGCAGCTTTGACCGGACTACCACCAGCTCCTACAATGAGCAGTTCTTC. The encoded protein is CASSFDRTTTSSYNEQFF.

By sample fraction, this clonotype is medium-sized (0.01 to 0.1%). The CDR3 here is CASSQVQENTEAFF. The DNA of the CDR3 is TGTGCCAGCAGCCAAGTACAGGAGAACACTGAAGCTTTCTTT. The chain joins TRBV4-2 to TRBJ1-1; D possibly corresponds to TRBD1 (5 bases). CDR3 length: 14 residues. Germline assignment: CDR1 LGHNA and CDR2 YNFKEQ. Deletions cut 1 base from V and 1 base from J, with 7 bases between.